This record covers a single T cell receptor beta chain. Its antigen is still unknown. Qualities for individual bases were not recorded, and no much larger clone is one base off. These data originate in a study of OX40 agonist ivuxolimab in advanced cancers. A note on the overall study: The costimulatory receptor OX40 (CD134) was targeted by ivuxolimab, a fully human IgG2 agonistic monoclonal antibody. Intravenous ivuxolimab was administered to patients every 2 weeks at six dose levels: 0.01, 0.1, 0.3, 1.5, 3 and 10 mg/kg. Among the roughly 52 dose-escalation patients, 19 had hepatocellular carcinoma, roughly 15 melanoma, 9 renal cell carcinoma and 9 head and neck cancer. A male proportion of 70% to 90% and a mean age of around 60 years, ranging from roughly 20 to 80, were recorded for the dose-escalation cohort. Prior anti-PD-1, anti-PD-L1 or anti-CTLA-4 therapy was permitted, and about two fifths of dose-escalation patients had received checkpoint inhibitors. Three dose-escalation patients achieved partial responses, one with hepatocellular carcinoma and two with cutaneous melanoma. Peripheral TCRbeta sequencing was intended to test whether TCR sequence diversity was altered and clonal T-cell expansion was caused by ivuxolimab. The paper covers the monotherapy dose-escalation part of the phase I ivuxolimab trial, which included N of about 56 patients.

From cysteine to phenylalanine, the CDR3 is 17 amino acids long. Solely the CDR3 DNA is kept, with 51 bases framed from the first base. For sequencing of the TCRbeta CDR3 region, genomic DNA was extracted from the sorted cells. The immunoSEQ Assay was used for sequencing of TCRbeta CDR3 regions. TCRdb retrieved this table from immuneACCESS and kept in-frame rearrangements only. Not all clones are present; in checked studies, unresolved V genes account for under half, and no reason is known for the remainder. The sample includes 12,000 to 15,000 clones, with around 79% observed a single time. Of the sample, 35% to 45% falls within the top ten clones. Study-level results and caveats: In the 0.1-3.0 mg/kg groups, partial responders were among the patients with the lowest normalized peripheral clonal expansion, particularly in CD8+ T cells. Low levels of normalized T-cell clonal expansion were also seen in some patients who did not respond. After ivuxolimab, CD8+ T cells had more expanded clones than CD4+ T cells on average. Clonal expansion of both CD4+ and CD8+ blood T cells was observed from baseline to week 6 at doses 0.1 to 3.0 mg/kg. Which antigens the clonally expanded peripheral T cells were specific for was not determined.

The trial excluded patients who had a history of autoimmune disease or were on systemic immunosuppression. Peripheral blood for TCR sequencing was drawn from every dose cohort at baseline, at cycle 4 day 1 and at cycle 7 day 1. The samples were drawn from a first-in-human, open-label, multicenter phase I dose-escalation trial of ivuxolimab. Adults with locally advanced or metastatic melanoma, renal cell carcinoma, hepatocellular carcinoma or head and neck squamous cell carcinoma were enrolled in the trial. Before TCR sequencing, CD4+ T cells and CD8+ T cells were sorted from peripheral blood as separate populations.

This TCR was sampled from an adult with an advanced solid tumor such as melanoma, head and neck, liver or kidney cancer. This sample comprised CD4+ or CD8+ T cells sorted from blood, obtained in a trial of the OX40 agonist ivuxolimab. Rearrangement joined TRBV21-1 to TRBJ2-7; TRBD1 is the table's D call and was not checked against the DNA. TRBV21-1 is listed as a pseudogene. The CDR3 corresponds to CASSKSEGQPFSYEQYF. The bases read TGTGCCAGCAGCAAATCGGAGGGACAGCCCTTCTCCTACGAGCAGTACTTC.